A selection of T cell receptor beta chains follows, all from one sample in a study of T cells in Graves' hyperthyroidism and ophthalmopathy. TCRdb itself ran the multiplex PCR reads through MiXCR, one entry per CDR3 protein. Among around 33,000 distinct CDR3 sequences listed, roughly 49% were seen once. Sequencing was carried out using blood. These TCRs come from a woman between 45 and 65 years old with Graves' hyperthyroidism that later progressed to Graves' ophthalmopathy. The CDR3 runs from the conserved cysteine through the conserved F or W. D genes are given only for firm matches. Size tells how often a clone was seen (once, few, many) or the class of an expanded clone, and some rows leave it out.

j_call	clone_size	v_call	d_call	cdr3_aa	cdr3_nt
TRBJ1-1	many	TRBV16	-	CASSPYRSTEAFF	TGTGCCAGCAGCCCCTACCGAAGTACTGAAGCTTTCTTT
TRBJ2-7	many	TRBV12-3/TRBV12-4	TRBD1	CASSSSSTGISYEQYF	TGTGCCAGCAGTTCATCCTCGACAGGGATCTCCTACGAGCAGTACTTC
TRBJ2-1	many	TRBV11-3	-	CASSLYGGAYNEQFF	TGTGCCAGCAGCCTCTACGGGGGAGCCTACAATGAGCAGTTCTTC
TRBJ2-3	many	TRBV5-6	-	CASSLGYTQYF	TGTGCCAGCAGCTTAGGGTATACGCAGTATTTT
TRBJ2-7	medium-sized	TRBV29-1	TRBD1	CSVNRGGGYEQYF	TGCAGCGTCAACAGGGGTGGCGGCTACGAGCAGTACTTC
TRBJ1-3	-	TRBV18	-	CASSRDRRSENTIYF	TGTGCCAGCTCACGGGATAGACGCTCTGAAAACACCATATATTTT
TRBJ2-1	few	TRBV18	-	CASSPTGNYNEQFF	TGTGCCAGCTCACCAACCGGGAACTACAATGAGCAGTTCTTC
TRBJ1-3	many	TRBV5-4	-	CASSLGGLNTIYF	TGTGCCAGCAGCTTGGGGGGGCTAAACACCATATATTTT
TRBJ2-1	many	TRBV5-1	-	CASSLAPGRNEQFF	TGCGCCAGCAGCTTGGCCCCGGGCCGCAATGAGCAGTTCTTC
TRBJ1-5	-	TRBV20-1	-	CSARDWESNQPQHF	TGCAGTGCTAGAGACTGGGAAAGCAATCAGCCCCAGCATTTT
TRBJ2-1	once	TRBV29-1	TRBD2	CSVLAGPLNNEQFF	TGCAGCGTCTTAGCGGGACCTCTCAACAATGAGCAGTTCTTC